This entry is about one TCR beta chain. Its matching antigen is unknown. The study sequenced cultured CD4+ T cell DNA using the Oncomine TCR Beta short-read assay. Investigators obtained genomic DNA by extraction from cultured CD4+ T cells. TCRdb re-analysed the PCR reads in MiXCR, keeping a single row per CDR3 protein. Among 7,500 to 10,000 distinct CDR3 sequences listed, over 30% were seen once. These data originate in a study of vaccination and CD4 T cells after COVID-19. Study context: Spike peptides, overlapping and drawn from SARS-CoV-2, HCoV-NL63, HCoV-OC43 and HCoV-229E, were used to stimulate cells. Findings and caveats of the study: Post-vaccination, and not before, a median roughly 86% of reactive clones appeared in convalescent patients.

Treatment here: approximately nine-day PBMC culture with coronavirus spike peptide pools or control peptides (ViraFEST assay). Investigators obtained the unexposed donor's CD4+ T cells before the COVID-19 pandemic (2011-2018). PBMCs were cultured at two million per well with approximately 10 IU/ml IL-2 and 8 to 10 ug/ml peptide pools. With V trimmed by 2 bases and J by 4 bases, 5 bases remained unmatched. There are 15 residues in the CDR3. Germline loops: CDR1 SGHRS, CDR2 YFSETQ. The sequenced sample consisted of CD4+ T cells from blood, cultured in vitro. The chain joins TRBV5-1 to TRBJ2-3; 9 bases map to TRBD2. This TCR was recovered from a human donor in good health. The CDR3 reads CASSFSGGKSDTQYF. The CDR3 DNA sequence: TGCGCCAGCAGCTTCAGCGGGGGGAAATCAGATACGCAGTATTTT.